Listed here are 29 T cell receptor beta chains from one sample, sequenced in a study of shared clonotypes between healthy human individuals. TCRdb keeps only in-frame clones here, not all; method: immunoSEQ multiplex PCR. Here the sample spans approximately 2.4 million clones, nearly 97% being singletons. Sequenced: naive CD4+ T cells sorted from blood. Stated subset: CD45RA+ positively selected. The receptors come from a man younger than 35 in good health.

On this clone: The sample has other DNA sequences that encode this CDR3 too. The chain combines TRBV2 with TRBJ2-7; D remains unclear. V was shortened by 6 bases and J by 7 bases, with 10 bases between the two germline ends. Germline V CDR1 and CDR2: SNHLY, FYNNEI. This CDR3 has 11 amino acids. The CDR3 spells CASRTNREQYF. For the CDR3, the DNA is TGTGCCAGCAGGACAAACCGGGAGCAGTACTTC.

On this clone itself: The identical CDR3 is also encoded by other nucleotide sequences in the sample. The CDR3 DNA is TGTGCCAGCAGCTTCGACAGGGGCTCTGGAAACACCATATATTTT. Protein product: CASSFDRGSGNTIYF. The chain combines TRBV7-2 with TRBJ1-3; 8 bases match TRBD1. Germline V gene data show CDR1 as SGHTA and CDR2 as FQGNSA. Trimming removed 3 bases from V and 0 bases from J; junction bases left unmatched: 1. The CDR3 length is 15 residues.

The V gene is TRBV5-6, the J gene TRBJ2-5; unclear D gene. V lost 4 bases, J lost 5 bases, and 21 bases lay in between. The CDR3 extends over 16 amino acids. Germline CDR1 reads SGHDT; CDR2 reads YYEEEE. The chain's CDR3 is CASSKAAGSVSETQYF. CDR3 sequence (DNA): TGTGCCAGCAGCAAAGCCGCCGGCAGCGTTAGCGAGACCCAGTACTTC.

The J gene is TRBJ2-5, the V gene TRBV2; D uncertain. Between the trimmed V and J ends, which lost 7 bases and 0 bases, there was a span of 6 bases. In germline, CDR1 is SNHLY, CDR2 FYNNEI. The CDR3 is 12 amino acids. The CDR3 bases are TGTGCCAGCACCCAGAACCAAGAGACCCAGTACTTC. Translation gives CASTQNQETQYF.

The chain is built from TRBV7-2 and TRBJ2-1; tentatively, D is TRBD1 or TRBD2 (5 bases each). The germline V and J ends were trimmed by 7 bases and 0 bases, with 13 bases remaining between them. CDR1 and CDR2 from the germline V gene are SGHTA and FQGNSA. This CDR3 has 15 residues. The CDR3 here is CASIRDRSSYNEQFF. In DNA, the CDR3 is TGTGCCAGCATACGGGACCGGAGCTCCTACAATGAGCAGTTCTTC.

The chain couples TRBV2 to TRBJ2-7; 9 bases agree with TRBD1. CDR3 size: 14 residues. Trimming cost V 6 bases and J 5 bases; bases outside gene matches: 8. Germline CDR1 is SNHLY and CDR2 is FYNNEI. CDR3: CASRNRGQIDEQYF. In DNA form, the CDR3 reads TGTGCCAGCAGGAACAGGGGGCAAATTGACGAGCAGTACTTC.

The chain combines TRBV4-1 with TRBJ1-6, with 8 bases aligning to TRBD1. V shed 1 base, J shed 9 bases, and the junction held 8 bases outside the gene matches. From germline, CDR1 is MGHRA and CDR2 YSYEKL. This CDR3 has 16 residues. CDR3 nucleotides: TGCGCCAGCAGCCAAGTAGGAGGGACAGGACGTTCACCCCTCCACTTT. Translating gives CASSQVGGTGRSPLHF.

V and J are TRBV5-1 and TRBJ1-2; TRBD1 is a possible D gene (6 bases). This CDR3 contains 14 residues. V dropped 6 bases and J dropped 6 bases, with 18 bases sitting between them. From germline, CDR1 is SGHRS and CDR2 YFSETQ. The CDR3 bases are TGCGCCAGCACCAAAGGACAGAGCCTTGATGGCTACACCTTC. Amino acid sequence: CASTKGQSLDGYTF.

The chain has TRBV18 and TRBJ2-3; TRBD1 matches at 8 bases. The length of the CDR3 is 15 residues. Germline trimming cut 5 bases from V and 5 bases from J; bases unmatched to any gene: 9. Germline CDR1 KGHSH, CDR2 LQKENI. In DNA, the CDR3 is TGTGCCAGCTCAGAAGGGACAGGCCGGGGAGATACGCAGTATTTT. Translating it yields CASSEGTGRGDTQYF.

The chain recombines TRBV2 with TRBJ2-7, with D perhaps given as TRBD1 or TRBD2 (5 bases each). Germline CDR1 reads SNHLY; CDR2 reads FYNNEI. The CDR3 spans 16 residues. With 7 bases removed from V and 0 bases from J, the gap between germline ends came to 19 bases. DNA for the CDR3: TGTGCCAGCACCACGGCCCTGGGGACGAACTCCTACGAGCAGTACTTC. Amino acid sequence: CASTTALGTNSYEQYF.

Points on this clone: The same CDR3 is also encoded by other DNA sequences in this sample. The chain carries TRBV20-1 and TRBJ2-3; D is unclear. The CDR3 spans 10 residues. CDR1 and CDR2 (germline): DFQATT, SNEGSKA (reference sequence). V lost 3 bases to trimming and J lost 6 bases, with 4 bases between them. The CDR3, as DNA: TGCAGTGCTAGGGCCGATACGCAGTATTTT. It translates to CSARADTQYF.

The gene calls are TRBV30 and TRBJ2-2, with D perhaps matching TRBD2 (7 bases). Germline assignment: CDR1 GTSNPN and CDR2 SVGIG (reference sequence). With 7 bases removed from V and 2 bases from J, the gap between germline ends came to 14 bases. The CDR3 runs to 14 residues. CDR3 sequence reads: CASRGGANTGELFF. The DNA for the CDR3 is TGTGCCTCAAGAGGGGGGGCCAACACCGGGGAGCTGTTTTTT.

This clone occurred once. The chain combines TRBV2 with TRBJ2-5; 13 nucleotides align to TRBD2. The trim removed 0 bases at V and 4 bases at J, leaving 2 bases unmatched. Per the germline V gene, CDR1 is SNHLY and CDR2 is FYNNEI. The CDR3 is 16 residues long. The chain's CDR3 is CASSEALAGGPETQYF. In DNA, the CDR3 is TGTGCCAGCAGTGAAGCACTAGCGGGGGGGCCAGAGACCCAGTACTTC.

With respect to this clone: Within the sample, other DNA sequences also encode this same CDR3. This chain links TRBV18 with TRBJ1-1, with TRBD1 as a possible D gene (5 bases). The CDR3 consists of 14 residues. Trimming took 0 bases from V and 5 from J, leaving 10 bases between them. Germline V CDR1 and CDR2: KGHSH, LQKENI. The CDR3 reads CASSPPGRGTEAFF. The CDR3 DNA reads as TGTGCCAGCTCACCACCGGGGAGGGGTACTGAAGCTTTCTTT.

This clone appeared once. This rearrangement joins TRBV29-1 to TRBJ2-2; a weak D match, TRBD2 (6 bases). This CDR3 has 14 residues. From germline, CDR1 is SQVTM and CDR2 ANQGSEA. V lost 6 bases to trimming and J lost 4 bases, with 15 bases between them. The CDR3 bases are TGCAGCGTCGGGTTAGAGGGAGGCACCGGGGAGCTGTTTTTT. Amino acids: CSVGLEGGTGELFF.

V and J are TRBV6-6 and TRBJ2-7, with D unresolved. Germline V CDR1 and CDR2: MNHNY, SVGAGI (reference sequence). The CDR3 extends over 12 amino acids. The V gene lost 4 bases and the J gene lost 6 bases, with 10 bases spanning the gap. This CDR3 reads CASSSQGIEQYF. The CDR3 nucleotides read TGTGCCAGCAGTTCCCAAGGAATCGAGCAGTACTTC.

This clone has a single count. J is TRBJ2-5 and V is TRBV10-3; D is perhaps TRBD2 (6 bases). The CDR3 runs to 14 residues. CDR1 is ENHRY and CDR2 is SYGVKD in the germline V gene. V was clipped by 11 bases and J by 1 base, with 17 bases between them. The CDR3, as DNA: TGTGCCGTCCGGGCGGGAACAATCCAAGAGACCCAGTACTTC. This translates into CAVRAGTIQETQYF.

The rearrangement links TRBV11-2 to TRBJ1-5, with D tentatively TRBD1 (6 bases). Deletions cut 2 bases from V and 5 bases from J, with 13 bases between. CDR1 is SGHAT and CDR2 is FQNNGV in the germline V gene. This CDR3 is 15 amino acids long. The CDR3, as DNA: TGTGCCAGCAGCTTAAGCGGGGGCAGGGATCAGCCCCAGCATTTT. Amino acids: CASSLSGGRDQPQHF.

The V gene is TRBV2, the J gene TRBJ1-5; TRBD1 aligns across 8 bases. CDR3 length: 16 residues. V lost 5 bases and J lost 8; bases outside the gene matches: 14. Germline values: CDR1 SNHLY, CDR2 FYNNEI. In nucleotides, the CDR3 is TGTGCCAGCAGTATCCGACAGGGGTGGTCTAGCGAGCCCCAGCATTTT. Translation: CASSIRQGWSSEPQHF. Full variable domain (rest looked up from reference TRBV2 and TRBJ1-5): EPEVTQTPSHQVTQMGQEVILRCVPISNHLYFYWYRQILGQKVEFLVSFYNNEISEKSEIFDDQFSVERPDGSNFTLKIRSTKLEDSAMYFCASSIRQGWSSEPQHFGDGTRLSIL.

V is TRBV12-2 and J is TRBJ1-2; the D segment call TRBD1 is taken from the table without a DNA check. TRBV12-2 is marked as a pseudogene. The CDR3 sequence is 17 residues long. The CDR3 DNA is TGTGCAAGTCGCCCCCATCCCGACAGGGTCATCCCCTATGGCTACACCTTC. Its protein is CASRPHPDRVIPYGYTF.

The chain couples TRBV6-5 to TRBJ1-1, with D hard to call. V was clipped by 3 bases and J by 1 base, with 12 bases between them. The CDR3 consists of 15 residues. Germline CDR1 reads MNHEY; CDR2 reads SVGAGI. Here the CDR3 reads CASSYDPIPNTEAFF. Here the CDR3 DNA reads TGTGCCAGCAGTTATGACCCCATACCGAACACTGAAGCTTTCTTT.

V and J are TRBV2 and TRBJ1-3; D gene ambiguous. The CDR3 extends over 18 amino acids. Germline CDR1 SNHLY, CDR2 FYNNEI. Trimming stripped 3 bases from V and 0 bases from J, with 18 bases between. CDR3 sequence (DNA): TGTGCCAGCAGTGATTCCCTTTCGTCGAGATCCTCTGGAAACACCATATATTTT. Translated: CASSDSLSSRSSGNTIYF.

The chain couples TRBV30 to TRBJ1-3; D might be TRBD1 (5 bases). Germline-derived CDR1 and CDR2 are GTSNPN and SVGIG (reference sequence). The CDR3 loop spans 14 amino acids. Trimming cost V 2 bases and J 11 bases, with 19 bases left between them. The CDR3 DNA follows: TGTGCCTGGAGTACCGGGACGGCCCTAGCGGCCATATATTTT. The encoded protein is CAWSTGTALAAIYF.

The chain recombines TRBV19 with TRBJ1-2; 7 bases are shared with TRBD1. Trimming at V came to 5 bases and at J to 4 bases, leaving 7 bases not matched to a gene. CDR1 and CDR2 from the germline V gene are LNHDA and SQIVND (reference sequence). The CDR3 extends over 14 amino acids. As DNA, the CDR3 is TGTGCCAGTAGTTTTACAGGGGTCGGCTATGGCTACACCTTC. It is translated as CASSFTGVGYGYTF.

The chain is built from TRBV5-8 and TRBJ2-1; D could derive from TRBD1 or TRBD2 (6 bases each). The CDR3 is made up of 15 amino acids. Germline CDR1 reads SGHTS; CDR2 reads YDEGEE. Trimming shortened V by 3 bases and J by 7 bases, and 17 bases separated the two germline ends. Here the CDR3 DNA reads TGTGCCAGCAGCTGGACCCCGGGGGCGGGAAATGAGCAGTTCTTC. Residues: CASSWTPGAGNEQFF.

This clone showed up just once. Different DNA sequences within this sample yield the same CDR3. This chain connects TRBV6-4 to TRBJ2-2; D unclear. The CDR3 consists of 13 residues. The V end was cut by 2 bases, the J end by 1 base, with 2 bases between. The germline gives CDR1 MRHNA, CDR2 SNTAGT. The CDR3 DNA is TGTGCCAGCAGTGACCGGAACACCGGGGAGCTGTTTTTT. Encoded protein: CASSDRNTGELFF.

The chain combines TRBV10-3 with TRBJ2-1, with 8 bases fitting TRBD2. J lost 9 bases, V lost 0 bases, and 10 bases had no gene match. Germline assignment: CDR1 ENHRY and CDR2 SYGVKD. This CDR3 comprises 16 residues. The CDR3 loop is CAISESLGTSFGEQFF. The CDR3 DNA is TGTGCCATCAGTGAGTCGTTGGGGACTAGTTTCGGTGAGCAGTTCTTC.

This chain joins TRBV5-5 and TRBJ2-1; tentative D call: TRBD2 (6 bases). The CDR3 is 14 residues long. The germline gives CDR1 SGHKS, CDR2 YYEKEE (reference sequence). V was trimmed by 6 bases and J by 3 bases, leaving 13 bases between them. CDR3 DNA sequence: TGTGCCAGCAAGACCCGGCGGGACTACAATGAGCAGTTCTTC. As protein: CASKTRRDYNEQFF.

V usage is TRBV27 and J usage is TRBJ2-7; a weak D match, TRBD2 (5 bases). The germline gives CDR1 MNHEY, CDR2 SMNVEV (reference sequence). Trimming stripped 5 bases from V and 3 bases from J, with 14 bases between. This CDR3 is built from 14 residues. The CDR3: CASSRGAEDYEQYF. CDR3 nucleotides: TGTGCCAGCAGTAGAGGAGCGGAGGACTACGAGCAGTACTTC.